The 13 T cell receptor beta chains listed next were all sequenced from one sample in a study of shared clonotypes between healthy human individuals. Produced via immunoSEQ multiplex PCR; TCRdb's table is partial and in-frame only. The sample has around 500,000 clones; 81% are singletons. Sequencing input: PBMCs. All receptors derive from a woman aged 40 to 50 in good health. Some clones in this sample may be carry-over from other donors' samples.

The V and J genes are TRBV7-9 and TRBJ2-1, with TRBD2 matching over 10 bases. The length of the CDR3 is 18 residues. Per the germline V gene, CDR1 is SEHNR and CDR2 is FQNEAQ (reference sequence). V lost 5 bases, J lost 0 bases, and 10 bases stayed unmatched. The CDR3 region is CASSARLSSGSSYNEQFF. The CDR3 region has the DNA TGTGCCAGCAGCGCTAGGCTATCTAGCGGGAGCTCCTACAATGAGCAGTTCTTC. Supplemented by reference TRBV7-9 and TRBJ2-1, the full variable domain reads DTGVSQNPRHKITKRGQNVTFRCDPISEHNRLYWYRQTLGQGPEFLTYFQNEAQLEKSRLLSDRFSAERPKGSFSTLEIQRTEQGDSAMYLCASSARLSSGSSYNEQFFGPGTRLTVL.

For this clone: Since a much larger clone is just one base distant, this may be a read error. The chain recombines TRBV7-6 with TRBJ1-1; 10 bases map to TRBD1. This CDR3 contains 16 residues. CDR1 SGHVS and CDR2 FNYEAQ come from the germline V gene. In nucleotides, the CDR3 is TGTGCCGGCAGCCTCGTCCCGGGACAGGGGAGGACTGAAGCTTTCTTT. Its protein product is CAGSLVPGQGRTEAFF.

The V gene is TRBV29-1, the J gene TRBJ1-4, with 8 bases matching TRBD1. The CDR3 totals 13 residues. Germline-derived CDR1 and CDR2 are SQVTM and ANQGSEA. J gave up 8 bases and V 5 bases, and 7 bases lay outside the gene matches. This CDR3 is CSVLGQGGEKLFF. CDR3 sequence (DNA): TGCAGCGTTCTCGGACAGGGTGGAGAAAAACTGTTTTTT.

This chain connects TRBV7-8 to TRBJ2-3; D is unresolved. There are 15 residues in the CDR3. From germline, CDR1 is SGHVS and CDR2 FQNEAQ. V lost 5 bases and J 5 bases, leaving 17 bases between the germline ends. The CDR3 reads CASSDRPFTGDTQYF. In nucleotides, the CDR3 is TGTGCCAGCAGCGACCGACCCTTCACGGGAGATACGCAGTATTTT.

Concerning this clone: With only one base between it and a far larger clone, this is likely a read error. The rearrangement uses TRBV2 and TRBJ1-5; D is ambiguous. CDR1 SNHLY and CDR2 FYNNEI come from the germline V gene. The CDR3 loop spans 12 amino acids. CDR3 DNA: TGTGCCAGCAGTGCTAGCAATAAGCCCCAGCATTTT. Its translation: CASSASNKPQHF.

On this clone: It differs at one base from a far larger clone, so likely a read error. This chain uses TRBV28 with TRBJ1-3; D is possibly TRBD1 (6 bases). Germline values: CDR1 MDHEN, CDR2 SYDVKM. The CDR3 loop spans 13 amino acids. CDR3: CASIGTSGNTIHF. The CDR3 region has the DNA TGTGCCAGCATCGGGACATCAGGAAACACCATACATTTT.

The chain combines TRBV4-1 with TRBJ2-4; TRBD2 is a possible D gene (6 bases). V lost 1 base, J lost 0 bases, and 7 bases lay in between. This CDR3 comprises 15 residues. The germline CDR1 and CDR2 sequences are MGHRA and YSYEKL. The CDR3 bases are TGCGCCAGCAGCCAAGTGGGGGGAGCCAAAAACATTCAGTACTTC. Its protein product is CASSQVGGAKNIQYF.

This chain uses TRBV7-8 with TRBJ1-1; D remains ambiguous. V was clipped by 5 bases and J by 0 bases, with 4 bases between them. CDR1 and CDR2 from the germline V gene are SGHVS and FQNEAQ. This CDR3 has 12 amino acids. The CDR3 loop is CASSQMNTEAFF. The DNA of the CDR3 is TGTGCCAGCAGCCAGATGAACACTGAAGCTTTCTTT.

This chain uses TRBV5-1 with TRBJ1-3, with TRBD1 identical over 7 bases. Germline V CDR1 and CDR2: SGHRS, YFSETQ. The V and J ends lost 3 bases and 12 bases, in that order; junction bases with no gene match: 18. This CDR3 spans 16 amino acids. CDR3 bases: TGCGCCAGCAGCTATACAGGGGCCACCGGTGAGGAGGTCATATATTTT. Amino acids: CASSYTGATGEEVIYF.

The chain has TRBV5-4 and TRBJ2-6; D may be TRBD1 (5 bases). Germline values: CDR1 SGHNT, CDR2 YYREEE (reference sequence). V gave up 2 bases and J gave up 2 bases, with 8 bases separating them. This CDR3 spans 15 amino acids. CDR3 DNA: TGTGCCAGCAGCTTCACCAGGGCTGGGGCCAACGTCCTGACTTTC. Translated: CASSFTRAGANVLTF.

V and J are TRBV5-1 and TRBJ2-3; no definite D call. Trimming cost V 4 bases and J 2 bases, with 11 bases left between them. CDR1 and CDR2 from the germline V gene are SGHRS and YFSETQ. The CDR3 is 14 amino acids. CDR3 region: CASSRADPTDTQYF. For the CDR3, the DNA is TGCGCCAGCAGCCGGGCAGACCCCACAGATACGCAGTATTTT.

The chain has TRBV11-2 and TRBJ2-7; no clear D. Germline CDR1 and CDR2: SGHAT and FQNNGV. The CDR3 extends over 14 amino acids. V was cut by 0 bases and J by 0 bases, with 6 bases left in between. The CDR3 is CASSLDRHSYEQYF. The CDR3 coding sequence is TGTGCCAGCAGCTTAGATCGACACTCCTACGAGCAGTACTTC.

The V gene is TRBV19, the J gene TRBJ1-2; D unclear. CDR1 and CDR2 (germline): LNHDA, SQIVND (reference sequence). The CDR3 covers 13 residues. V lost 3 bases to trimming and J lost 7 bases, with 12 bases between them. The CDR3 DNA follows: TGTGCCAGTAGTATCATCACTGGGTCTGGCTACACCTTC. Protein: CASSIITGSGYTF.